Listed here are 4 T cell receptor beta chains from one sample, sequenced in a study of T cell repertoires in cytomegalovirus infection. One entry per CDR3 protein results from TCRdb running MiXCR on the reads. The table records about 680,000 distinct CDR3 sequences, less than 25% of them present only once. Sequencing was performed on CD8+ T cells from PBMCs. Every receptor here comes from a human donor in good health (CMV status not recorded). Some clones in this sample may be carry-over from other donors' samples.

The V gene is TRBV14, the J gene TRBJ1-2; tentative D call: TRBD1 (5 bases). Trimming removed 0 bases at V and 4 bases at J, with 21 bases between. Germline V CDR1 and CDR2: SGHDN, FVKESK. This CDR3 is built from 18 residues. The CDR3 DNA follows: TGTGCCAGCAGCCAAGAACCTAAAGGACCGTCGAGGGGCTATGGCTACACCTTC. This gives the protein CASSQEPKGPSRGYGYTF.

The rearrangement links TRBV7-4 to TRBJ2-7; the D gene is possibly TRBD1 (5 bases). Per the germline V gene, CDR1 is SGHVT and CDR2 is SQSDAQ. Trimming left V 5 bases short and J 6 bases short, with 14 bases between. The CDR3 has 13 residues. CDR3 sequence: CASSQDRGSEQYF. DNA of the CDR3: TGTGCCAGCAGCCAGGATAGGGGTTCCGAGCAGTACTTC.

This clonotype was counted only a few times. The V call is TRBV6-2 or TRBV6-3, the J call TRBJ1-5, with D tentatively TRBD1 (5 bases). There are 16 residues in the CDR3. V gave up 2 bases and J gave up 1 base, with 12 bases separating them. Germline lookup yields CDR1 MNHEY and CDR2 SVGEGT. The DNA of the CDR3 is TGTGCCAGCAGTTACGCCCGGCAGGGAAGCAATCAGCCCCAGCATTTT. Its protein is CASSYARQGSNQPQHF.

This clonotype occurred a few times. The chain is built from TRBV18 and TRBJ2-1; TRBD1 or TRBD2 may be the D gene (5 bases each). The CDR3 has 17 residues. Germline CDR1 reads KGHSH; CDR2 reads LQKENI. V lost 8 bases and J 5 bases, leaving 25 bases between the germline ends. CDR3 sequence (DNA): TGTGCCAGCACCCCTCTCTGGGACGATTTACAAGACAATGAGCAGTTCTTC. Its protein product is CASTPLWDDLQDNEQFF.